The 18 T cell receptor beta chains below were found in one sample sequenced in a study of T cells after yellow fever vaccination. TCRdb itself ran the 5' RACE reads through MiXCR, one entry per CDR3 protein. The sample has 95,000 to 100,000 distinct CDR3 sequences; approximately 5.5% are singletons. The sample here was CD8+ T cells sorted from PBMCs, taken 10 days after the yellow fever booster vaccination. These receptors were taken from a man between 18 and 35 years old who received the YFV17D yellow fever vaccine.

The chain is built from TRBV12-3 or TRBV12-4 and TRBJ2-7; 10 bases line up with TRBD2. Trimming cost V 4 bases and J 3 bases; bases outside gene matches: 3. The CDR3 contains 14 residues. The CDR3 sequence is CASSSLAGDYEQYF. CDR3 DNA: TGTGCCAGCAGTTCTCTAGCGGGAGACTACGAGCAGTACTTC.

This clonotype was seen only a few times. This chain connects TRBV20-1 to TRBJ2-3; 9 bases map to TRBD2. Germline CDR1 and CDR2: DFQATT and SNEGSKA (reference sequence). CDR3 size: 15 residues. Losses at the gene ends were 6 bases for V and 2 bases for J; bases not matched to a gene: 9. As DNA, the CDR3 is TGCAGTGCGGCCGAGATAGCGGGGGTCACAGATACGCAGTATTTT. Its translation is CSAAEIAGVTDTQYF.

This clonotype was seen a handful of times. The chain employs TRBV11-2 and TRBJ2-1; the D is unclear. This CDR3 comprises 12 residues. Germline CDR1 SGHAT, CDR2 FQNNGV. Trimming cost V 5 bases and J 7 bases, with 9 bases left between them. CDR3 amino acids: CASSHIGNEQFF. The CDR3 DNA reads TGTGCCAGCAGCCACATTGGGAATGAGCAGTTCTTC.

The gene calls are TRBV7-9 and TRBJ2-5; D perhaps matches TRBD2 (5 bases). The V gene's germline CDR1 is SEHNR and CDR2 FQNEAQ (reference sequence). The CDR3 is made up of 14 amino acids. Trimming shortened V by 3 bases and J by 5 bases, and 13 bases separated the two germline ends. The CDR3 nucleotides read TGTGCCAGCAGCTTCGAAGGAGGCTACGAGACCCAGTACTTC. Its protein is CASSFEGGYETQYF.

This clonotype came up a few times. The V gene is TRBV6-2 or TRBV6-3, the J gene TRBJ2-2, with a weak D call TRBD1 (5 bases). The V end lost 4 bases, the J end lost 4 bases, and 10 bases lay between the germline ends. CDR1 is MNHEY, CDR2 SVGEGT, per germline. The CDR3 consists of 14 residues. CDR3 nucleotide sequence: TGTGCCAGCAGTTGCCCAGGGTGCACCGGGGAGCTGTTTTTT. This sequence encodes CASSCPGCTGELFF.

The rearrangement links TRBV5-5 to TRBJ2-2; D not certain. From germline, CDR1 is SGHKS and CDR2 YYEKEE (reference sequence). Trimming shortened V by 0 bases and J by 2 bases, and 8 bases separated the two germline ends. The CDR3 has 15 amino acids. Here the CDR3 DNA reads TGTGCCAGCAGCTTGGGCTATGGAAACACCGGGGAGCTGTTTTTT. Protein product: CASSLGYGNTGELFF.

This chain connects TRBV5-1 to TRBJ2-7; no firm D call. This CDR3 contains 17 residues. The V and J ends lost 0 bases and 6 bases respectively, with 22 bases between them. Germline assignment: CDR1 SGHRS and CDR2 YFSETQ. The DNA for the CDR3 is TGCGCCAGCAGCTTGGCTCGCCAGCATTCTCTCTTGCCCGAGCAGTACTTC. Its protein is CASSLARQHSLLPEQYF.

The chain uses TRBV4-3 and TRBJ2-5, with D possibly matching TRBD2 (7 bases). The CDR3 has 17 amino acids. The V end was cut by 0 bases, the J end by 4 bases, with 18 bases between. Germline CDR1 is LGHNA and CDR2 is YSLEER. In DNA form, the CDR3 reads TGCGCCAGCAGCCAAGATTGGTCGGGGGGCCTAACAGAGACCCAGTACTTC. It specifies CASSQDWSGGLTETQYF.

This clonotype was found many times. V is TRBV6-2 or TRBV6-3 and J is TRBJ2-7, with D unclear. This CDR3 spans 12 amino acids. Trimming removed 4 bases from V and 5 bases from J, with 9 bases in between. The V gene's germline CDR1 is MNHEY and CDR2 SVGEGT. The CDR3, as DNA: TGTGCCAGCAGTTCGTGGGGTAACGAGCAGTACGTC. This sequence encodes CASSSWGNEQYV.

The table lists this clonotype with many counts. The chain joins TRBV7-3 to TRBJ2-1; D unresolved. Germline CDR1 and CDR2: SGHTA and FQGTGA. CDR3 size: 14 residues. V lost 5 bases and J lost 3, with 11 bases in between. CDR3 protein: CASSNPGLYNEQFF. CDR3 coding DNA: TGTGCCAGCAGCAACCCGGGTCTCTACAATGAGCAGTTCTTC.

The sample holds a few counts of this clonotype. The rearrangement joins TRBV5-4 to TRBJ2-3, with TRBD1 identical over 9 bases. With V trimmed by 7 bases and J by 2 bases, 2 bases remained unmatched. Germline loops: CDR1 SGHNT, CDR2 YYREEE (reference sequence). CDR3 length: 13 residues. Here the CDR3 reads CASGTGNTDTQYF. The CDR3 nucleotides are TGTGCCAGCGGGACAGGGAACACAGATACGCAGTATTTT. Supplemented by reference TRBV5-4 and TRBJ2-3, the full variable domain reads ETGVTQSPTHLIKTRGQQVTLRCSSQSGHNTVSWYQQALGQGPQFIFQYYREEENGRGNFPPRFSGLQFPNYSSELNVNALELDDSALYLCASGTGNTDTQYFGPGTRLTVL.

In this sample, this clonotype turned up many times. V gene TRBV7-9 combines with J gene TRBJ2-7; the D is unclear. Per the germline V gene, CDR1 is SEHNR and CDR2 is FQNEAQ (reference sequence). Trimming removed 0 bases at V and 5 bases at J, with 11 bases between. CDR3 size: 14 residues. CDR3 loop: CASSLARRVDEQYF. CDR3 DNA: TGTGCCAGCAGCTTAGCGCGTCGGGTCGACGAGCAGTACTTC. Complete variable domain (other parts from reference TRBV7-9 and TRBJ2-7): DTGVSQNPRHKITKRGQNVTFRCDPISEHNRLYWYRQTLGQGPEFLTYFQNEAQLEKSRLLSDRFSAERPKGSFSTLEIQRTEQGDSAMYLCASSLARRVDEQYFGPGTRLTVT.

This clonotype was observed a few times. The V call is TRBV7-6, the J call TRBJ1-5, with D tentatively TRBD1 (6 bases). V shed 4 bases and J shed 9 bases, with 19 bases lying between them. Germline V gene data show CDR1 as SGHVS and CDR2 as FNYEAQ. The CDR3 extends over 15 amino acids. The CDR3 here is CASSSYQGPSWPQHF. DNA for the CDR3: TGTGCCAGCAGCTCTTATCAGGGGCCGTCATGGCCCCAGCATTTT.

This clonotype was counted only a few times. The chain recombines TRBV3-1 with TRBJ2-1, with TRBD2 matching 15 bases. Per germline, CDR1 LGHDT and CDR2 YNNKEL (reference sequence). The CDR3 totals 17 residues. V was clipped by 4 bases and J by 3 bases; unmatched bases: 4. The DNA for the CDR3 is TGTGCCAGCAGCCTAGGGACTAGCGGGGGGTACTACAATGAGCAGTTCTTC. Its protein is CASSLGTSGGYYNEQFF.

This clonotype appeared a few times. This sequence joins TRBV5-1 and TRBJ1-1, with D perhaps TRBD1 (5 bases). This CDR3 is 14 amino acids long. The germline V gene encodes CDR1 SGHRS and CDR2 YFSETQ. Trimming took 1 base from V and 1 from J, leaving 8 bases between them. CDR3 DNA: TGCGCCAGCAGCTTGTCCAGGGCGAACACTGAAGCTTTCTTT. This translates into CASSLSRANTEAFF.

This clonotype was seen more than once but under ten times. The V and J genes are TRBV6-1 and TRBJ1-5; 8 bases align to TRBD1. The CDR3 extends over 16 amino acids. The germline V gene has CDR1 MNHNS and CDR2 SASEGT. J lost 0 bases, V lost 4 bases, and 5 bases had no gene match. CDR3 in amino acids: CASSAYDRGSNQPQHF. CDR3 bases: TGTGCCAGCAGTGCCTATGACAGGGGTAGCAATCAGCCCCAGCATTTT.

The genes are TRBV6-6 and TRBJ2-7, with 7 bases aligning to TRBD1. The CDR3 totals 15 residues. After removal of 4 bases from V and 2 bases from J, the junction contained 8 bases not matched to a gene. Germline V gives CDR1 MNHNY, CDR2 SVGAGI (reference sequence). CDR3 protein: CASSFLRQGPYEQYV. CDR3 bases: TGTGCCAGCAGTTTCCTAAGACAGGGCCCCTACGAGCAGTACGTC.

A few counts support this clonotype. The chain links TRBV7-9 to TRBJ2-1; TRBD1 is a possible D gene (6 bases). Germline values: CDR1 SEHNR, CDR2 FQNEAQ (reference sequence). The length of the CDR3 is 13 residues. Trimming removed 3 bases from V and 5 bases from J, with 8 bases in between. The chain's CDR3 is CASSFGQHNEQFF. The DNA of the CDR3 is TGTGCCAGCAGCTTCGGACAGCACAATGAGCAGTTCTTC.